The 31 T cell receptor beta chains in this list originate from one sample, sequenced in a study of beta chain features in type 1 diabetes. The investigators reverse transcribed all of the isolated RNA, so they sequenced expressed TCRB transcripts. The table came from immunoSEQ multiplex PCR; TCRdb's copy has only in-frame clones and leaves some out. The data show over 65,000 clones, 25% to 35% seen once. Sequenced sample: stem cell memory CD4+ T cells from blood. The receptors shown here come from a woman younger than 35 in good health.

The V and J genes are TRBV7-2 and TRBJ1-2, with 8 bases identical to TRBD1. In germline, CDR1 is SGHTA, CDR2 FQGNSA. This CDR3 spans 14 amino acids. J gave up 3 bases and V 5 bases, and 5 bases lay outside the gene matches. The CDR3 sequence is CASSPGQGDYGYTF. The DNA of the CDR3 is TGTGCCAGCAGCCCCGGACAGGGAGACTATGGCTACACCTTC.

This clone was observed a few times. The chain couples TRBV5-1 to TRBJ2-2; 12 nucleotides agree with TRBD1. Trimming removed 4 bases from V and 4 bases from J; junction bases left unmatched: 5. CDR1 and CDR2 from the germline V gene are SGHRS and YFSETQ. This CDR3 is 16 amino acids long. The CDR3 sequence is CASSGGTGGGTGELFF. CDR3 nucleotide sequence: TGCGCCAGCAGCGGAGGGACAGGGGGCGGCACCGGGGAGCTGTTTTTT.

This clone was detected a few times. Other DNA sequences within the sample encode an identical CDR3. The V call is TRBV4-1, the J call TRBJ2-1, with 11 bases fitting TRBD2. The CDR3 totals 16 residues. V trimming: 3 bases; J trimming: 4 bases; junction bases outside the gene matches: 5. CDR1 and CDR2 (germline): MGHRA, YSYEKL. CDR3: CASSQIGLAGYNEQFF. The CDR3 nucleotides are TGCGCCAGCAGCCAGATCGGACTAGCGGGTTACAATGAGCAGTTCTTC.

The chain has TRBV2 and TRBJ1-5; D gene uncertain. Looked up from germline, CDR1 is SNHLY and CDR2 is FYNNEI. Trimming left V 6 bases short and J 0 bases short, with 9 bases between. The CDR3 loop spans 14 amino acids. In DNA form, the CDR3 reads TGTGCCAGCAGCGGAGCCTATAGCAATCAGCCCCAGCATTTT. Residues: CASSGAYSNQPQHF.

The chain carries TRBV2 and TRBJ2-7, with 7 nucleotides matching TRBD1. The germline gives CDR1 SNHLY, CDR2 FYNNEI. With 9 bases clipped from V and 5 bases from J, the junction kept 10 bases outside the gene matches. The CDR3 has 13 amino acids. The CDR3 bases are TGTGCCAGTGGGGGACAGACTTGGCACGAGCAGTACTTC. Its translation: CASGGQTWHEQYF.

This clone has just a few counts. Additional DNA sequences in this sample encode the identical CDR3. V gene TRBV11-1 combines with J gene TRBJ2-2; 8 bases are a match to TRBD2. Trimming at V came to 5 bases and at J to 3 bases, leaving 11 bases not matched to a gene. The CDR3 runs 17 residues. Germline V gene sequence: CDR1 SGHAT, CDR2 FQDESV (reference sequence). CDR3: CASSPLDSGSYTGELFF. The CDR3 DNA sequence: TGTGCCAGCAGCCCCCTTGACAGCGGGAGTTACACCGGGGAGCTGTTTTTT.

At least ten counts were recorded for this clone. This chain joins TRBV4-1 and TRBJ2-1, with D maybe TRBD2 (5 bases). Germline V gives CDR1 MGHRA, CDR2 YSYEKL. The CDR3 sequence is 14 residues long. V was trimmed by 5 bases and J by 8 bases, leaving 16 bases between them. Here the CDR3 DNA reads TGCGCCAGCAGCACCCCCGGAGGAGCGGATGAGCAGTTCTTC. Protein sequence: CASSTPGGADEQFF.

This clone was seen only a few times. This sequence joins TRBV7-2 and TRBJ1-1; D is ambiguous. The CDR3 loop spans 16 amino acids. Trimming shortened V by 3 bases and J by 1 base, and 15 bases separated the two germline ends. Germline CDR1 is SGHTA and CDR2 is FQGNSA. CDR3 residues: CASSFGFRVTNTEAFF. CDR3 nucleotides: TGTGCCAGCAGCTTTGGGTTTCGGGTTACGAACACTGAAGCTTTCTTT.

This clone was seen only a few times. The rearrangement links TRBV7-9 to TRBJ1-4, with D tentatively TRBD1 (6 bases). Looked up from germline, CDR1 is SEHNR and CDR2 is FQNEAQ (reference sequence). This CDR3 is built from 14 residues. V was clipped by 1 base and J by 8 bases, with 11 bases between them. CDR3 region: CASSLDGRGEKLFF. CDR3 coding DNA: TGTGCCAGCAGCTTAGATGGCAGGGGAGAAAAACTGTTTTTT.

The CDR3 is CASGEGLSPLHF. CDR3 nucleotide sequence: TGTGCTAGTGGTGAGGGCCTTTCACCCCTCCACTTT. This chain uses TRBV12-5 with TRBJ1-6; D unclear. The germline V and J ends were trimmed by 5 bases and 9 bases, with 8 bases remaining between them. From germline, CDR1 is LGHNT and CDR2 FRNRAP. This CDR3 has 12 residues.

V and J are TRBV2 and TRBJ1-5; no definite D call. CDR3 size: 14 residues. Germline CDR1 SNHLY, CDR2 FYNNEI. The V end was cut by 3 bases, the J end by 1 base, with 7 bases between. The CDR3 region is CASSDGKSNQPQHF. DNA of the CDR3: TGTGCCAGCAGTGACGGGAAAAGCAATCAGCCCCAGCATTTT.

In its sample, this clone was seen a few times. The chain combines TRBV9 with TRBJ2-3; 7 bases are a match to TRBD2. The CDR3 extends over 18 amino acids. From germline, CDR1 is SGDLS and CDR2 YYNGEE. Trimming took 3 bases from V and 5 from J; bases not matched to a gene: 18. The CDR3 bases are TGTGCCAGCAGCGAGAGAGGCCCCGGGATAGCGGGCGGAGATACGCAGTATTTT. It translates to CASSERGPGIAGGDTQYF.

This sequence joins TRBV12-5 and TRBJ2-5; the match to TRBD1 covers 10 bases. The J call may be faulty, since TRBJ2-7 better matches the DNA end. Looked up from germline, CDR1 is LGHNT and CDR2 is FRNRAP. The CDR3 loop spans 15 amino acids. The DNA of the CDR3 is TGTGCTAGTGGTCCATGGACAGGGGGATCCTACGAGCAGTACTTC. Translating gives CASGPWTGGSYEQYF.

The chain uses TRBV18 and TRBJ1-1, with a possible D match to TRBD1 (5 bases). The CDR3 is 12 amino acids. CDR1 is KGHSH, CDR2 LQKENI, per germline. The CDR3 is CAGKGKNTEAFF. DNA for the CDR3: TGTGCAGGGAAGGGGAAAAACACTGAAGCTTTCTTT.

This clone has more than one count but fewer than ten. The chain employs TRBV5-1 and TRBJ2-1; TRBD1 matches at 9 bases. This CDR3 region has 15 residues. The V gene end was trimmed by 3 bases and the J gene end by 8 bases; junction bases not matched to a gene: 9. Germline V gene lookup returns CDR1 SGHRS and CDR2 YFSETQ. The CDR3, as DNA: TGCGCCAGCAGCTGGACAGGGGCCCCCAACGATGAGCAGTTCTTC. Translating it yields CASSWTGAPNDEQFF.

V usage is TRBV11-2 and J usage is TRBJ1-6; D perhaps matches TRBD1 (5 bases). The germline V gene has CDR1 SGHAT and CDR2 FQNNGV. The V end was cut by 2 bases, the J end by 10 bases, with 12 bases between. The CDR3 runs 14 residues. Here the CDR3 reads CASSLPGGRSPLHF. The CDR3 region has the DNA TGTGCCAGCAGCTTACCCGGGGGAAGGTCACCCCTCCACTTT.

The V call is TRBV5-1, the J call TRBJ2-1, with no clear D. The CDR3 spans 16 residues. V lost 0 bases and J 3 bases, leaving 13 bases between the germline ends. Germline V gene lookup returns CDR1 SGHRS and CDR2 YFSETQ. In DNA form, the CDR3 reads TGCGCCAGCAGCTTGGCTTTGGCCTTGGTCTACAATGAGCAGTTCTTC. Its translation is CASSLALALVYNEQFF.

For the CDR3, the DNA is TGTGCCTGGGCTGACAATGCTAATGAAAAACTGTTTTTT. This codes for CAWADNANEKLFF. The chain joins TRBV30 to TRBJ1-4; D remains ambiguous. This CDR3 contains 13 residues. The germline V and J ends were trimmed by 5 bases and 3 bases, with 10 bases remaining between them. Germline CDR1 GTSNPN, CDR2 SVGIG (reference sequence).

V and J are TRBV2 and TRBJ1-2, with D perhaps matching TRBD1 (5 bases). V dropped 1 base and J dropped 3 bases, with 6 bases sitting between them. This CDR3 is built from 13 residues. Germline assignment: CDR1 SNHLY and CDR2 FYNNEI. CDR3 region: CASSEGGDYGYTF. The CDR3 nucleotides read TGTGCCAGCAGTGAAGGGGGGGACTATGGCTACACCTTC.

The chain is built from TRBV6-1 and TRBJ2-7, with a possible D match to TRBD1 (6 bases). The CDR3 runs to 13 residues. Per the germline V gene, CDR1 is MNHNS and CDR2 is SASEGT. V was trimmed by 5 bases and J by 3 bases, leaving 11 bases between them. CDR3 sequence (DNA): TGTGCCAGCAGTATCAGAGGGGGCTACGAGCAGTACTTC. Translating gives CASSIRGGYEQYF.

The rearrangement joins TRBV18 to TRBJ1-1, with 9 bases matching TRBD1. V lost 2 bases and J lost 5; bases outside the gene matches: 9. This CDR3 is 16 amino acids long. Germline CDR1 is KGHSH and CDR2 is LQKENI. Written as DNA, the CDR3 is TGTGCCAGCTCACCAAGGACAGGGGTTAGGAAAACTGAAGCTTTCTTT. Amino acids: CASSPRTGVRKTEAFF.

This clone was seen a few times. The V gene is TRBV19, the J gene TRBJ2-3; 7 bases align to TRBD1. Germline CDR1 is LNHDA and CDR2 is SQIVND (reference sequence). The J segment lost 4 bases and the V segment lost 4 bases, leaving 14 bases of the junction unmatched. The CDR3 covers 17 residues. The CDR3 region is CASSTNGRQGDADTQYF. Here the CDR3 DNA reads TGTGCCAGTAGTACCAACGGACGACAGGGTGATGCAGATACGCAGTATTTT.

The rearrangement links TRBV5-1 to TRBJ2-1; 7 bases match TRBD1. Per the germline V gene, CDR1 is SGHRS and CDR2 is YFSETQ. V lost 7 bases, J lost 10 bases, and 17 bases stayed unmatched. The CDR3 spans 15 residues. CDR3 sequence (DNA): TGCGCCAGCGCGTCCGGGGACAGCTCTCCACGGGAGCAGTTCTTC. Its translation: CASASGDSSPREQFF.

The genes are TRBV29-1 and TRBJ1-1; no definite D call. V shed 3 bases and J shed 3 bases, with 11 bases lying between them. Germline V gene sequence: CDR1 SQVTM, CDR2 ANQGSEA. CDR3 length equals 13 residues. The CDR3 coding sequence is TGCAGCGTTGATAGAGGAATGTACACTGAAGCTTTCTTT. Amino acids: CSVDRGMYTEAFF.

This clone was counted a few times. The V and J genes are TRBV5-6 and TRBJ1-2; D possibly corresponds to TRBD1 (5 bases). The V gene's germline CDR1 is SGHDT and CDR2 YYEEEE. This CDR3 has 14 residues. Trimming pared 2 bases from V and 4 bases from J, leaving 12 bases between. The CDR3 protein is CASSLGEGGYGYTF. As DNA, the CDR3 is TGTGCCAGCAGCTTAGGGGAGGGAGGCTATGGCTACACCTTC.

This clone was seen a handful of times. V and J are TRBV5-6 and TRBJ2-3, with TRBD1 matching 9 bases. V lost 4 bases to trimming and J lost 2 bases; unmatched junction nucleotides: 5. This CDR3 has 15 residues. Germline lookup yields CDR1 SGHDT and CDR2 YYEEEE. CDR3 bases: TGTGCCAGCAGCCCGGACAGGGGCTACACAGATACGCAGTATTTT. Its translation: CASSPDRGYTDTQYF.

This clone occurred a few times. This CDR3 is CSASAAYEQYF. CDR3 nucleotides: TGCAGTGCTAGTGCCGCGTACGAGCAGTACTTC. The chain employs TRBV20-1 and TRBJ2-7, with D uncertain. V was clipped by 3 bases and J by 4 bases, with 7 bases between them. Germline CDR1 reads DFQATT; CDR2 reads SNEGSKA (reference sequence). The length of the CDR3 is 11 residues.

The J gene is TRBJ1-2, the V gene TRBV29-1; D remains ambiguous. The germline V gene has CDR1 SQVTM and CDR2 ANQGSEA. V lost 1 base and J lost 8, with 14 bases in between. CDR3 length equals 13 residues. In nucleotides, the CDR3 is TGCAGCGTTGAAGTAGTAAGGACGGGGGGCTACACCTTC. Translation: CSVEVVRTGGYTF.

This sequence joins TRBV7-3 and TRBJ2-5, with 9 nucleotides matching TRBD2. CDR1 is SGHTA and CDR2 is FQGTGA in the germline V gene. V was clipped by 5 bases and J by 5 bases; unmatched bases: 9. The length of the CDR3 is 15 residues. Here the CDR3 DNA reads TGTGCCAGCAGCCCAGTAGCGGGGGCCTACGAGACCCAGTACTTC. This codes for CASSPVAGAYETQYF. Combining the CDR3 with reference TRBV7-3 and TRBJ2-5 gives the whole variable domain GAGVSQTPSNKVTEKGKYVELRCDPISGHTALYWYRQSLGQGPEFLIYFQGTGAADDSGLPNDRFFAVRPEGSVSTLKIQRTERGDSAVYLCASSPVAGAYETQYFGPGTRLLVL.

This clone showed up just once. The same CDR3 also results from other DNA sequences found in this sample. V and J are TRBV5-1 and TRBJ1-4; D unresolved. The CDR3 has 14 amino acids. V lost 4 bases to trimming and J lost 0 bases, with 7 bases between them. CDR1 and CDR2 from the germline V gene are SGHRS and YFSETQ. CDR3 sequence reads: CASSLAATNEKLFF. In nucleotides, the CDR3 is TGCGCCAGCAGCCTGGCTGCAACTAATGAAAAACTGTTTTTT.

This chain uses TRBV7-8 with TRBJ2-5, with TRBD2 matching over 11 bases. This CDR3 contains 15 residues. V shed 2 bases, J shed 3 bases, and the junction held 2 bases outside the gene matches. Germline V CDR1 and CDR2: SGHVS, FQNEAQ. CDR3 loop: CASSLRLAGKETQYF. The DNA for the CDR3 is TGTGCCAGCAGCTTACGACTAGCGGGAAAAGAGACCCAGTACTTC.